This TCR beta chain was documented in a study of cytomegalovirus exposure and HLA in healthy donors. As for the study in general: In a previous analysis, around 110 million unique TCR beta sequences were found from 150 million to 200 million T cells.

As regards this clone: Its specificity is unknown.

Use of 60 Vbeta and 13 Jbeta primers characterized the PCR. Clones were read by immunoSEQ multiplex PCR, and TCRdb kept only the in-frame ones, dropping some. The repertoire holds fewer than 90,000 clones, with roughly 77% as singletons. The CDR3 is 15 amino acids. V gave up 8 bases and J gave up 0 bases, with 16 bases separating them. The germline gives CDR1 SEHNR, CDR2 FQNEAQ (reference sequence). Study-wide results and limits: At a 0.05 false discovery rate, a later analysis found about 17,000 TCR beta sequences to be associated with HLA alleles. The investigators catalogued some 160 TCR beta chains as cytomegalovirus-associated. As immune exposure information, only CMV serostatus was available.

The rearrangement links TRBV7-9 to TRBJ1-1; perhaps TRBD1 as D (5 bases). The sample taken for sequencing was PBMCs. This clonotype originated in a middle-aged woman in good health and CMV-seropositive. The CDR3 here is CASVWAGRMNTEAFF. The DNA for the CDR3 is TGTGCCAGCGTTTGGGCGGGACGGATGAACACTGAAGCTTTCTTT.